The T cell receptor beta chain described here comes from a study of neurological immune-mediated disorders. Unsorted libraries were prepared from 2 million PBMCs held at -80 C. With 10-nucleotide random UMIs, 5'RACE was used to make the cDNA. TCRdb ran MiXCR on the 5' RACE reads and lists one entry per CDR3 protein. The sample contains under 85,000 distinct CDR3 sequences, around 14% of which appear only once. Study outcomes and limitations: No CDR3 amino acid sequences recurred among expanded clones across subjects, suggesting private repertoires in all groups.

This clonotype was seen repeatedly, ten times or more. The antigen remains undetermined. Material for sequencing was PBMCs. The TCR originated in a woman between 50 and 59 years old in good health.

CDR3 sequence reads: CASSLKHGPVYETQYF. The CDR3 bases are TGTGCCAGCAGCCTCAAACACGGCCCGGTATACGAGACCCAGTACTTC. The chain recombines TRBV11-2 with TRBJ2-5; no clear D gene. The CDR3 sequence is 16 residues long. V was cut by 5 bases and J by 5 bases, with 21 bases left in between. Germline lookup yields CDR1 SGHAT and CDR2 FQNNGV.